The 18 T cell receptor beta chains given below trace back to one sample, sequenced in a study of blood T cell repertoires in COVID-19. The assay was immunoSEQ multiplex PCR, and TCRdb's table has in-frame clones only and misses some. In the table there are some 250,000 clones, approximately 82% of which are singletons. Material: PBMCs or T cells enriched from blood (not recorded which). The receptors here all came from a man aged 40-50 years who had recovered from COVID-19.

This clone came up once. This chain uses TRBV3-1 (or the pseudogene TRBV3-2) with TRBJ1-2; D is ambiguous. This CDR3 region has 12 residues. Germline V gene data show CDR1 as LGHDT and CDR2 as YNNKEL (reference sequence). V was pared by 0 bases and J by 6 bases, with 5 bases between. The CDR3 spells CASSQESDGYTF. For the CDR3, the DNA is TGTGCCAGCAGCCAAGAGAGTGATGGCTACACCTTC.

This chain connects TRBV10-3 to TRBJ2-7, with 9 bases matching TRBD1. The CDR3 spans 16 residues. V gave up 0 bases and J gave up 7 bases; unmatched junction bases: 10. Germline loops: CDR1 ENHRY, CDR2 SYGVKD. This CDR3 is CAISESGTGTRGEQYF. CDR3 coding DNA: TGTGCCATCAGTGAGTCCGGGACAGGGACTCGGGGGGAGCAGTACTTC.

The rearrangement links TRBV7-9 to TRBJ1-2; 10 nucleotides match TRBD1. Looked up from germline, CDR1 is SEHNR and CDR2 is FQNEAQ (reference sequence). Germline trimming cut 5 bases from V and 5 bases from J; bases unmatched to any gene: 8. The CDR3 is made up of 15 amino acids. The CDR3 region is CASSIRDRGDYGYTF. The CDR3 region has the DNA TGTGCCAGCAGCATCCGGGACAGGGGTGATTATGGCTACACCTTC.

The J gene is TRBJ1-2, the V gene TRBV12-3 or TRBV12-4; no clear D. This CDR3 has 12 residues. V was clipped by 6 bases and J by 2 bases, with 7 bases between them. The CDR3, as DNA: TGTGCCAGCAGGGGCAGGAACTATGGCTACACCTTC. Its translation: CASRGRNYGYTF.

The rearrangement uses TRBV28 and TRBJ2-3; 9 nucleotides agree with TRBD2. This CDR3 contains 21 residues. The ends lost 1 base at V and 3 bases at J; junction bases unmatched: 20. CDR1 is MDHEN and CDR2 is SYDVKM in the germline V gene. The CDR3 is CASSLFHNRGTRGGRTDTQYF. The CDR3 region has the DNA TGTGCCAGCAGTTTATTTCATAATCGGGGAACGCGGGGGGGGAGGACAGATACGCAGTATTTT.

The chain uses TRBV30 and TRBJ2-5; D gene ambiguous. In germline, CDR1 is GTSNPN, CDR2 SVGIG (reference sequence). CDR3 length: 13 amino acids. V shed 0 bases and J shed 1 base, with 6 bases lying between them. The CDR3 reads CAWSVAFQETQYF. The CDR3 DNA sequence: TGTGCCTGGAGTGTGGCTTTCCAAGAGACCCAGTACTTC.

The chain carries TRBV18 and TRBJ2-7; maybe TRBD1 (6 bases). The CDR3 has 14 residues. CDR1 and CDR2 (germline): KGHSH, LQKENI. V was shortened by 3 bases and J by 4 bases, with 13 bases between the two germline ends. In DNA form, the CDR3 reads TGTGCCAGCTCACCTTTGGCAGGGGAATACGAGCAGTACTTC. Encoded protein: CASSPLAGEYEQYF. The variable domain in full, with the rest retrieved from reference TRBV18 and TRBJ2-7, is NAGVMQNPRHLVRRRGQEARLRCSPMKGHSHVYWYRQLPEEGLKFMVYLQKENIIDESGMPKERFSAEFPKEGPSILRIQQVVRGDSAAYFCASSPLAGEYEQYFGPGTRLTVT.

V and J are TRBV24-1 and TRBJ2-2; 7 nucleotides line up with TRBD1. The trim removed 4 bases at V and 5 bases at J, leaving 6 bases unmatched. CDR3 length: 15 amino acids. CDR1 is KGHDR, CDR2 SFDVKD, per germline. CDR3 amino acids: CATSDQQTGTGELFF. The CDR3 DNA reads as TGTGCCACCAGTGACCAGCAGACAGGGACCGGGGAGCTGTTTTTT.

The chain is built from TRBV18 and TRBJ2-5; 8 bases are a match to TRBD2. The CDR3 extends over 15 amino acids. Unmatched junction bases numbered 9, after V lost 2 bases and J lost 7 bases. In germline, CDR1 is KGHSH, CDR2 LQKENI. CDR3 in amino acids: CASSPGTSPLGTQYF. The CDR3 nucleotides are TGTGCCAGCTCACCAGGGACTAGTCCCTTGGGGACCCAGTACTTC.

This chain links TRBV16 with TRBJ1-2, with unresolved D. The CDR3 totals 13 residues. Germline assignment: CDR1 KGHSY and CDR2 FQNENV. The V end lost 2 bases, the J end lost 8 bases, and 12 bases lay between the germline ends. CDR3 amino acids: CASSQSPLGGYTF. CDR3 nucleotides: TGTGCCAGCAGCCAAAGTCCCCTCGGGGGCTACACCTTC.

This clone has only a few counts. The chain carries TRBV10-3 and TRBJ2-7; D is unresolved. Germline V gives CDR1 ENHRY, CDR2 SYGVKD. V lost 4 bases and J 7 bases, leaving 11 bases between the germline ends. The CDR3 loop spans 12 amino acids. CDR3 residues: CAISGLEFEQYF. CDR3 nucleotides: TGTGCCATCAGTGGCTTAGAGTTTGAGCAGTACTTC.

V gene TRBV5-6 combines with J gene TRBJ2-5; 7 bases fit TRBD1. V shed 5 bases and J 2 bases; nucleotides not matched to a gene: 6. The CDR3 is 14 amino acids. Germline CDR1 is SGHDT and CDR2 is YYEEEE. Here the CDR3 reads CASRGQIYQETQYF. CDR3 bases: TGTGCCAGCAGGGGACAGATTTATCAAGAGACCCAGTACTTC. The whole variable domain, remainder taken from reference TRBV5-6 and TRBJ2-5, is DAGVTQSPTHLIKTRGQQVTLRCSPKSGHDTVSWYQQALGQGPQFIFQYYEEEERQRGNFPDRFSGHQFPNYSSELNVNALLLGDSALYLCASRGQIYQETQYFGPGTRLLVL.

The chain uses TRBV28 and TRBJ1-4; possible D gene TRBD1, 5 bases. This CDR3 spans 14 amino acids. The germline CDR1 and CDR2 sequences are MDHEN and SYDVKM. The V and J ends lost 2 bases and 2 bases respectively, with 6 bases between them. CDR3 in DNA: TGTGCCAGCAGTTTACGGGGGACTAATGAAAAACTGTTTTTT. Protein: CASSLRGTNEKLFF.

This chain uses TRBV27 with TRBJ2-7; 7 positions agree with TRBD1. The CDR3 runs to 13 residues. Trimming cost V 3 bases and J 4 bases; bases outside gene matches: 3. From germline, CDR1 is MNHEY and CDR2 SMNVEV (reference sequence). The CDR3 DNA follows: TGTGCCAGCAGTTTTGGGACAGCTTACGAGCAGTACTTC. This encodes CASSFGTAYEQYF.

J is TRBJ2-7 and V is TRBV5-4, with 8 bases that match TRBD2. V shed 3 bases and J 5 bases; nucleotides not matched to a gene: 10. The CDR3 is 15 amino acids. From germline, CDR1 is SGHNT and CDR2 YYREEE (reference sequence). The CDR3 protein is CASSSGGTRKNEQYF. CDR3 nucleotide sequence: TGTGCCAGCAGCTCGGGCGGGACTAGGAAGAACGAGCAGTACTTC.

The chain combines TRBV7-3 with TRBJ2-1; possibly TRBD2 for D (6 bases). The V gene lost 2 bases and the J gene lost 10 bases, with 12 bases spanning the gap. CDR3 length: 13 residues. The germline V gene encodes CDR1 SGHTA and CDR2 FQGTGA. The CDR3 nucleotides are TGTGCCAGCAGCTTAGACGGGAGCGGAGAGCAGTTCTTC. It translates to CASSLDGSGEQFF. The whole variable domain, remainder taken from reference TRBV7-3 and TRBJ2-1, is GAGVSQTPSNKVTEKGKYVELRCDPISGHTALYWYRQSLGQGPEFLIYFQGTGAADDSGLPNDRFFAVRPEGSVSTLKIQRTERGDSAVYLCASSLDGSGEQFFGPGTRLTVL.

This clone was observed a few times. V and J are TRBV25-1 and TRBJ2-7, with TRBD2 matching 10 bases. This CDR3 is 13 amino acids long. Germline CDR1 MGHDK, CDR2 SYGVNS. Trimming at V came to 11 bases and at J to 5 bases, leaving 9 bases not matched to a gene. The CDR3: CAAKREGRDEQYF. The CDR3 DNA sequence: TGTGCCGCTAAGCGGGAGGGCCGGGACGAGCAGTACTTC.

In this sample, this clone turned up a few times. This chain connects TRBV27 to TRBJ1-5; no firm D call. CDR1 and CDR2 from the germline V gene are MNHEY and SMNVEV (reference sequence). This CDR3 region has 11 residues. Trimming took 8 bases from V and 7 from J, leaving 9 bases between them. The CDR3 DNA is TGTGCCAGCGGCCTTGTGCAGCCCCAGCATTTT. This gives the protein CASGLVQPQHF.